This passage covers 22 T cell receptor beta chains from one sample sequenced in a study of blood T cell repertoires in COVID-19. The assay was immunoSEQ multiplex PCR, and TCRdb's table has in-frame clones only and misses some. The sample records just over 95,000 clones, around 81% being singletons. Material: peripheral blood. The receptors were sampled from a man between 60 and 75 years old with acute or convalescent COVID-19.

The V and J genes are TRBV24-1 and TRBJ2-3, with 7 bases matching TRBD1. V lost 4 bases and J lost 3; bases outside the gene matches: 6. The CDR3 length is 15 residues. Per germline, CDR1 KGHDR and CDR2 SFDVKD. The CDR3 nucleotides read TGTGCCACCAGTGAAAGACAGGGTGCAACAGATACGCAGTATTTT. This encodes CATSERQGATDTQYF.

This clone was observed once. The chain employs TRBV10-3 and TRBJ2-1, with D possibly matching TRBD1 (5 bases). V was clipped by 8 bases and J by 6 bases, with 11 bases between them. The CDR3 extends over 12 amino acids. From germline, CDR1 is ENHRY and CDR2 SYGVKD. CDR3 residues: CAIAGQGNEQFF. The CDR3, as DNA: TGTGCCATCGCTGGGCAGGGCAATGAGCAGTTCTTC.

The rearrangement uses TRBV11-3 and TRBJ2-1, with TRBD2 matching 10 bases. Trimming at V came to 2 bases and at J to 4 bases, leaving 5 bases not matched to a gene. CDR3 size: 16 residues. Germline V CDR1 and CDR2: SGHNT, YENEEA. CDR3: CASSLFTSGVYNEQFF. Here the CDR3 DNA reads TGTGCCAGCAGCTTATTTACTAGCGGGGTTTACAATGAGCAGTTCTTC.

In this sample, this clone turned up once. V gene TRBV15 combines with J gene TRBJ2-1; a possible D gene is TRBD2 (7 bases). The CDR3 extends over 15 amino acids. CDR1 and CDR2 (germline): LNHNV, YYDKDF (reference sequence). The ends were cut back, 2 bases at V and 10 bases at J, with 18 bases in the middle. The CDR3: CATSRLGWGGLEQFF. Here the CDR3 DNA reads TGTGCCACCAGCAGACTCGGGTGGGGGGGCCTCGAGCAGTTCTTC.

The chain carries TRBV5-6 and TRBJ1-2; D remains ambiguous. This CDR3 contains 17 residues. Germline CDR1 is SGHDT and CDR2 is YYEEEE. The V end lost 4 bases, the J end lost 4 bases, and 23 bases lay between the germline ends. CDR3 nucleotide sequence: TGTGCCAGCAGCCCCGAGGGAAGCGGGCGCCTCAGCTATGGCTACACCTTC. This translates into CASSPEGSGRLSYGYTF.

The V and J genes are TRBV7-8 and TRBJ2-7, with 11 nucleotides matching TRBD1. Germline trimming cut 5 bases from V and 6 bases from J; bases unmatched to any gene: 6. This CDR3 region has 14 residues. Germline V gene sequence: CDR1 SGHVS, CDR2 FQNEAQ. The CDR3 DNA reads TGTGCCAGCAGCCTCGGACAGGGGGCTAGCGAGCAGTACTTC. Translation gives CASSLGQGASEQYF.

CDR3 sequence (DNA): TGTGCCAGCAGCTACCTTGGGGTCTCGGGGTATGGCTACACCTTC. Residues: CASSYLGVSGYGYTF. This rearrangement joins TRBV5-6 to TRBJ1-2; D remains unclear. CDR1 is SGHDT and CDR2 is YYEEEE in the germline V gene. This CDR3 comprises 15 residues. V lost 3 bases and J 5 bases, leaving 17 bases between the germline ends.

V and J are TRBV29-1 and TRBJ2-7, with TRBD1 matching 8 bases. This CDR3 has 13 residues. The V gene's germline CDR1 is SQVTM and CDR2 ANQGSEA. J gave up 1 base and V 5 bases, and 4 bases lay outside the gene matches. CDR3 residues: CSVRDRSSYEQYF. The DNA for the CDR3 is TGCAGCGTTCGGGACAGGTCGTCCTACGAGCAGTACTTC.

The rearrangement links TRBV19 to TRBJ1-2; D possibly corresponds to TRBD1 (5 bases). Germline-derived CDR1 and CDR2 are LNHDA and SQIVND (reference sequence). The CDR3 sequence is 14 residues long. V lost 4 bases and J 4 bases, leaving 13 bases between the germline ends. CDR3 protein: CASSNGDSSYGYTF. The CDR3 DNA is TGTGCCAGTAGTAACGGAGACAGCAGCTATGGCTACACCTTC.

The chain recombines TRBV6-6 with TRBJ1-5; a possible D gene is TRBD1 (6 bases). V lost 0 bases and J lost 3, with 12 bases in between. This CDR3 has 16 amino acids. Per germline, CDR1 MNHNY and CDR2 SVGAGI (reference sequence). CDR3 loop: CASSYSGGASNQPQHF. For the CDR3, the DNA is TGTGCCAGCAGTTACTCGGGGGGGGCCTCCAATCAGCCCCAGCATTTT.

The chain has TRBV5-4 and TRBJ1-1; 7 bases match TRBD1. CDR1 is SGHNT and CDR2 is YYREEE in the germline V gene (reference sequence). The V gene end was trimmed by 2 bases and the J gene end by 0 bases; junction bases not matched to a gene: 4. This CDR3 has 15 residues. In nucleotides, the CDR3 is TGTGCCAGCAGCTTACCGACAGGGCTGAACACTGAAGCTTTCTTT. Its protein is CASSLPTGLNTEAFF. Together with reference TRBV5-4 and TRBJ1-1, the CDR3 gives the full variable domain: ETGVTQSPTHLIKTRGQQVTLRCSSQSGHNTVSWYQQALGQGPQFIFQYYREEENGRGNFPPRFSGLQFPNYSSELNVNALELDDSALYLCASSLPTGLNTEAFFGQGTRLTVV.

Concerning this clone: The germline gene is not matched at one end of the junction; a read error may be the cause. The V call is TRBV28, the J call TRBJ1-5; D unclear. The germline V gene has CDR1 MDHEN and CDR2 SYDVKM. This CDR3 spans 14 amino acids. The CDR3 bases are TGTGCCAGCAGTTTAGGTAGGAGCAACCAGCCCCAGCATTTT. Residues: CASSLGRSNQPQHF.

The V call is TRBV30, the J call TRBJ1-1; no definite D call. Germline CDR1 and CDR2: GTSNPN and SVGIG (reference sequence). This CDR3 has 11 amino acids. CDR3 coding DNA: TGTGGGACGGGGTTAAACACTGAAGCTTTCTTT. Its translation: CGTGLNTEAFF.

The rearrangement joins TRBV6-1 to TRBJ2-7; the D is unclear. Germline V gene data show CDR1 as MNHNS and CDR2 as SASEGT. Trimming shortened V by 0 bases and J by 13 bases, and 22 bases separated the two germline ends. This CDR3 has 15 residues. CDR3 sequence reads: CASSEANTWRTAIYV. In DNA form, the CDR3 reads TGTGCCAGCAGTGAAGCTAATACTTGGAGAACGGCCATTTACGTC.

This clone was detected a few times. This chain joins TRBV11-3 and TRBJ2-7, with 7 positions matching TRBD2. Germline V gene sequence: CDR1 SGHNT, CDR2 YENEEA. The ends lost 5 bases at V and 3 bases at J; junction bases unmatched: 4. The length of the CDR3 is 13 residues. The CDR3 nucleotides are TGTGCCAGCAGCCGGGGGGAGAACTACGAGCAGTACTTC. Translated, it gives CASSRGENYEQYF.

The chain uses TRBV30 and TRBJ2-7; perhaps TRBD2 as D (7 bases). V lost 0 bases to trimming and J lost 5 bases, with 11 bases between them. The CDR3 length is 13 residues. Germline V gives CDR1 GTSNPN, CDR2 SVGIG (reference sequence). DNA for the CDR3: TGTGCCTGGAGTGTAGGGGGGGGGAACGAGCAGTACTTC. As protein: CAWSVGGGNEQYF. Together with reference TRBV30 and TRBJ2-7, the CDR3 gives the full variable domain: SQTIHQWPATLVQPVGSPLSLECTVEGTSNPNLYWYRQAAGRGLQLLFYSVGIGQISSEVPQNLSASRPQDRQFILSSKKLLLSDSGFYLCAWSVGGGNEQYFGPGTRLTVT.

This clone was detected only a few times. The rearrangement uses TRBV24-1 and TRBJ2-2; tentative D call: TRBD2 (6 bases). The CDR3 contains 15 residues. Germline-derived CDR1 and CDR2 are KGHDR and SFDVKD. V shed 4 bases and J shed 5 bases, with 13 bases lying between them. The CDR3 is CATSDHGLATGELFF. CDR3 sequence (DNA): TGTGCCACCAGTGACCATGGGCTAGCGACCGGGGAGCTGTTTTTT.

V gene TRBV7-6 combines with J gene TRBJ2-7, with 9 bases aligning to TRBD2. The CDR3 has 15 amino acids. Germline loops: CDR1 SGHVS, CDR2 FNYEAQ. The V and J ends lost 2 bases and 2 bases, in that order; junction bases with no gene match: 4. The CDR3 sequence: CASSLRAGGTYEQYV. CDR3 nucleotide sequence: TGTGCCAGCAGCTTAAGGGCGGGAGGGACCTACGAGCAGTACGTC.

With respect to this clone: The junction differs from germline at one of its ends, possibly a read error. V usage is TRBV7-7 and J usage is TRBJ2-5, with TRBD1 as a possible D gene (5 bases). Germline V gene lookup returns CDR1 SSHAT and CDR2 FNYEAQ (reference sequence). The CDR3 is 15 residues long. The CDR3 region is CASSLAQGGQETQYF. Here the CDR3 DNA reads TGTGCTAGCAGCTTAGCTCAGGGCGGCCAAGAGACCCAGTACTTC. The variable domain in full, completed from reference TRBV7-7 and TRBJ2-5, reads GAGVSQSPRYKVTKRGQDVTLRCDPISSHATLYWYQQALGQGPEFLTYFNYEAQPDKSGLPSDRFSAERPEGSISTLTIQRTEQRDSAMYRCASSLAQGGQETQYFGPGTRLLVL.

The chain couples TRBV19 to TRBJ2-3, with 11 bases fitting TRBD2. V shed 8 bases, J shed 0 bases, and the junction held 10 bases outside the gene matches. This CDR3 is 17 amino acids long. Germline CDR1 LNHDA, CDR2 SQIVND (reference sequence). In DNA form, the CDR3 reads TGTGCCAGTGGGGAGGCTAGCGGGGGGCAAAGCACAGATACGCAGTATTTT. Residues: CASGEASGGQSTDTQYF.

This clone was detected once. CDR3 sequence reads: CASSPLQETYSGNTIYF. CDR3 sequence (DNA): TGTGCCAGTAGTCCGTTACAGGAAACCTACTCTGGAAACACCATATATTTT. This chain connects TRBV19 to TRBJ1-3, with a possible D match to TRBD1 (5 bases). CDR1 is LNHDA, CDR2 SQIVND, per germline (reference sequence). V was pared by 5 bases and J by 0 bases, with 17 bases between. CDR3 length: 17 amino acids.

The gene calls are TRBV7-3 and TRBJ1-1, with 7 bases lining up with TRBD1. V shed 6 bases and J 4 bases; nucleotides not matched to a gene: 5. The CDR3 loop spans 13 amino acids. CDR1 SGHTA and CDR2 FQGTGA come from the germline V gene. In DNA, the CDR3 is TGTGCCAGCAGTAGGGGGCTGGGCACTGAAGCTTTCTTT. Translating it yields CASSRGLGTEAFF. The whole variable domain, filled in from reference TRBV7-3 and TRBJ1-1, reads GAGVSQTPSNKVTEKGKYVELRCDPISGHTALYWYRQSLGQGPEFLIYFQGTGAADDSGLPNDRFFAVRPEGSVSTLKIQRTERGDSAVYLCASSRGLGTEAFFGQGTRLTVV.